Listed below are T cell receptor beta chains from one sample, sequenced in a study of naive and memory T cell subsets. A single record per CDR3 protein comes from TCRdb applying MiXCR to the UMI-ligation and nested PCR reads. The sample has approximately 80,000 distinct CDR3 sequences; over 9% are singletons. Sequencing was done on a sample of naive CD8+ T cells from blood. Receptors originate from a human donor in good health. CDR3s include the opening cysteine and the closing phenylalanine or tryptophan. A D gene is named only where the DNA matches it firmly. Rows may omit the clone size; those that give it use once, few, many or a size class.

v_call,d_call,j_call,cdr3_length,clone_size,cdr3_nt,cdr3_aa
TRBV7-8,NA,TRBJ2-7,14,many,TGTGCCAGCAGCTTAGGACCGGCAACCTACGAGCAGTACTTC,CASSLGPATYEQYF
TRBV7-9,TRBD2,TRBJ2-5,17,NA,TGTGCCAGCAGCTTATCCCCGAGCGGGAGGGACTCAGAGACCCAGTACTTC,CASSLSPSGRDSETQYF
TRBV6-5,TRBD1,TRBJ1-1,15,few,TGTGCCAGCAGACCCCTGGGGCAGGGGGTAACTGAAGCTTTCTTT,CASRPLGQGVTEAFF
TRBV28,TRBD1,TRBJ2-3,15,NA,TGTGCCAGCAGTCAAAGACAGGGGGCCGAAGATACGCAGTATTTT,CASSQRQGAEDTQYF
TRBV7-6,NA,TRBJ2-2,15,few,TGTGCCAGCAGCTCAGCCCGGGGCAGCACCGGGGAGCTGTTTTTT,CASSSARGSTGELFF
TRBV10-3,NA,TRBJ2-1,13,NA,TGTGCCATCCGGACGATAACCTACAATGAGCAGTTCTTC,CAIRTITYNEQFF
TRBV20-1,TRBD1,TRBJ2-2,14,few,TGCAGTGCTAGTGGGACAGGGTGGACCGGGGAGCTGTTTTTT,CSASGTGWTGELFF
TRBV5-4,TRBD2,TRBJ2-1,17,few,TGTGCCAGCAGCTTGTTTGGCGGGAGTTGGGATGAGAATGAGCAGTTCTTC,CASSLFGGSWDENEQFF
TRBV28,TRBD1,TRBJ1-3,14,few,TGTGCCAGCAGCGAGACAGGGACTGGAAACACCATATATTTT,CASSETGTGNTIYF
TRBV5-1,NA,TRBJ2-7,12,many,TGCGCCAGCAGCTCCTGGACTAACGAGCAGTACTTC,CASSSWTNEQYF
TRBV4-1,TRBD1,TRBJ1-2,15,many,TGCGCCAGCAGCCAAGAAACAGGGGGTAACTATGGCTACACCTTC,CASSQETGGNYGYTF
TRBV6-5,NA,TRBJ2-7,13,few,TGTGCCAGCAGCTGGAAGGAAGCCTACGAGCAGTACTTC,CASSWKEAYEQYF
TRBV7-6,NA,TRBJ1-1,16,many,TGTGCCAGCAGCGTAAACCAAGCTCCAGGGGTGACTGAAGCTTTCTTT,CASSVNQAPGVTEAFF
TRBV29-1,NA,TRBJ2-2,14,few,TGCAGCGTCGATCGGGACGGCTACACCGGGGAGCTGTTTTTT,CSVDRDGYTGELFF
TRBV4-1,NA,TRBJ2-2,16,NA,TGCGCCAGCAGCCCCCGGGACACTCCGAACACCGGGGAGCTGTTTTTT,CASSPRDTPNTGELFF
TRBV7-8,NA,TRBJ1-1,15,few,TGTGCCAGCAGCTACCAACAGTTACCGAACACTGAAGCTTTCTTT,CASSYQQLPNTEAFF
TRBV28,TRBD2,TRBJ2-1,17,NA,TGTGCCAGCACAACACGAGGACTAGCGAGGACCTACAATGAGCAGTTCTTC,CASTTRGLARTYNEQFF
TRBV28,NA,TRBJ1-1,14,NA,TGTGCCAGCAGTTTCCCAGGGGTGAACACTGAAGCTTTCTTT,CASSFPGVNTEAFF
TRBV2,NA,TRBJ2-2,15,few,TGTGCCAGCAGTGAGCAGCGTATGAACACCGGGGAGCTGTTTTTT,CASSEQRMNTGELFF
TRBV9,NA,TRBJ2-1,13,few,TGTGCCAGCAGCGTAGAAGATTACAATGAGCAGTTCTTC,CASSVEDYNEQFF
TRBV20-1,TRBD1,TRBJ2-2,16,few,TGCAGTGCTAGAGACTGGGGACAGGGTTACACCGGGGAGCTGTTTTTT,CSARDWGQGYTGELFF
TRBV7-2,TRBD2,TRBJ2-2,18,few,TGTGCCAGCAGCTCCACCGTAGGACTAGCGGGAGTAGCCGGGGAGCTGTTTTTT,CASSSTVGLAGVAGELFF
TRBV28,TRBD2,TRBJ2-7,16,many,TGTGCCAGCAGCCCCATCATCCTAGCGGGAAGTTACGAGCAGTACTTC,CASSPIILAGSYEQYF
TRBV7-2,NA,TRBJ2-1,15,NA,TGTGCCAGCAGCTTAGTCGGCCTGCCTGCCCATGAGCAGTTCTTC,CASSLVGLPAHEQFF
TRBV27,NA,TRBJ1-5,14,few,TGTGCCAGCAGCCCGGACAGTACCAATCAGCCCCAGCATTTT,CASSPDSTNQPQHF
TRBV6-2/TRBV6-3,TRBD2,TRBJ2-2,15,NA,TGTGCCAGCAGTCAAAGCGGGAGAGGTACCGGGGAGCTGTTTTTT,CASSQSGRGTGELFF
TRBV6-5,NA,TRBJ2-5,14,NA,TGTGCCAGCCGTAAGGGGGAGCGACAAGAGACCCAGTACTTC,CASRKGERQETQYF
TRBV4-2,NA,TRBJ1-3,16,NA,TGTGCCAGCAGCCAAGCTGGAATAGAACATGGAAACACCATATATTTT,CASSQAGIEHGNTIYF
TRBV24-1,TRBD2,TRBJ2-7,16,few,TGTGCCACCAGTGATGGGACTAGCGGGCGCCCCTACGAGCAGTACTTC,CATSDGTSGRPYEQYF
TRBV7-9,NA,TRBJ2-7,15,few,TGTGCCAGCAGCCCACCAGCGGTGCTGAGCTACGAGCAGTACTTC,CASSPPAVLSYEQYF
TRBV7-8,NA,TRBJ2-1,15,NA,TGTGCCAGCAGCCCGGACATGGGCTCCTACAATGAGCAGTTCTTC,CASSPDMGSYNEQFF
TRBV5-4,NA,TRBJ1-1,13,NA,TGTGCCAGCAGACTACAGGGAAGCACTGAAGCTTTCTTT,CASRLQGSTEAFF
TRBV28,NA,TRBJ2-4,16,few,TGTGCCAGCAGTCCCAAGGTGACGGGGACCAAAAACATTCAGTACTTC,CASSPKVTGTKNIQYF
TRBV28,TRBD2,TRBJ2-4,15,few,TGCGCCAGCAGCCCAGCGGGAGCAAGCAAAAACATTCAGTACTTC,CASSPAGASKNIQYF
TRBV6-2/TRBV6-3,TRBD1,TRBJ1-5,16,few,TGTGCCAGCAGTAATCCGGGACAGGGGTTCGGAAAGCCCCAGCATTTT,CASSNPGQGFGKPQHF
TRBV2,NA,TRBJ1-1,16,many,TGTGCCAGCAGTGAAGCGGGGGAGAGGGTCGGCACTGAAGCTTTCTTT,CASSEAGERVGTEAFF
TRBV6-5,NA,TRBJ2-6,15,few,TGTGCCAGCAGTTACGAGGGCTACGGGGCCAACGTCCTGACTTTC,CASSYEGYGANVLTF
TRBV20-1,NA,TRBJ1-2,14,many,TGCAGTGCTAGAGAGCAGGGGCTGGGCTATGGCTACACCTTC,CSAREQGLGYGYTF
TRBV15,TRBD1,TRBJ2-1,17,few,TGTGCCACCAGCACCTTAGACAGGGGGCTTTCCTACAATGAGCAGTTCTTC,CATSTLDRGLSYNEQFF
TRBV29-1,NA,TRBJ1-2,16,many,TGCAGCGTTGAAGATCGAGGAGGGGATACTAACTATGGCTACACCTTC,CSVEDRGGDTNYGYTF
TRBV20-1,NA,TRBJ2-7,11,NA,TGCAGTGCTAGAGAGGACTACGAGCAGTACTTC,CSAREDYEQYF
TRBV12-3/TRBV12-4,TRBD1,TRBJ1-5,14,many,TGTGCCAGCAGCATGGACAGGAGCAATCAGCCCCAGCATTTT,CASSMDRSNQPQHF
TRBV11-1,NA,TRBJ2-7,19,few,TGTGCCAGCAGCTATCAAGAGGACATGGACGCCGAAGCGGCCTACGAGCAGTACTTC,CASSYQEDMDAEAAYEQYF
TRBV27,TRBD1,TRBJ2-2,15,NA,TGTGCCAGCAGTCACTGGACAGGGGGCAACGGGGAGCTGTTTTTT,CASSHWTGGNGELFF
TRBV5-8,NA,TRBJ2-7,14,once,TGTGCCAGCAGCTTGGAACAGTTCTCCTACGAGCAGTACTTC,CASSLEQFSYEQYF
TRBV7-9,NA,TRBJ1-4,15,NA,TGTGCCAGCAGCTTTGGGGCCGGAAGTAATGAAAAACTGTTTTTT,CASSFGAGSNEKLFF
TRBV19,NA,TRBJ2-2,12,few,TGTGCCAGTAGTATCGTCACCGGGGAGCTGTTTTTT,CASSIVTGELFF
TRBV12-3/TRBV12-4,NA,TRBJ1-2,11,NA,TGTGCCAGCAGGTCCGGGGCTGGCTACACCTTC,CASRSGAGYTF
TRBV27,NA,TRBJ2-5,12,many,TGTGCCAGCAGTTTAGATTCGGAGACCCAGTACTTC,CASSLDSETQYF
TRBV5-6,NA,TRBJ1-1,13,many,TGTGCCAGCAGCTTGGGACCCAACACTGAAGCTTTCTTT,CASSLGPNTEAFF
TRBV9,NA,TRBJ2-1,15,NA,TGTGCCAGCAGCGAAGTAGCGGCAGCCTACAATGAGCAGTTCTTC,CASSEVAAAYNEQFF
TRBV29-1,NA,TRBJ2-5,17,many,TGCAGCGTAGAAGAGGTCCTGGAGTGGGCGGACCAAGAGACCCAGTACTTC,CSVEEVLEWADQETQYF
TRBV27,NA,TRBJ2-7,15,NA,TGTGCCAGCAGTTTGGAAGGGGGACTCTCCTACGAGCAGTACTTC,CASSLEGGLSYEQYF